Ten or more counts support the clone carrying this TCR beta chain. Its cognate antigen is unknown. Time point in this sample: newly diagnosed GD, antithyroid drugs for less than 3 months. The TCR library was made from RNA extracted from PBMCs. These data belong to a study of regulatory T cells in long-lasting Graves disease. General study results and limits: Persistent patients shared more public clonotypes (2,741) than newly diagnosed patients (under 1,000).

The length of the CDR3 is 16 residues. The V gene's germline CDR1 is KGHSH and CDR2 LQKENI. The V gene lost 0 bases and the J gene lost 0 bases, with 11 bases spanning the gap. Researchers made TCR beta libraries by using iRepertoire HTBI primers and running Arm-PCR on CDR3 regions. MiXCR was run by TCRdb on the multiplex PCR reads, yielding one entry per CDR3 protein. The sample records hundreds of thousands of distinct CDR3 sequences, around 15% being singletons. These data also featured in a second study, about T cells in Graves' hyperthyroidism and ophthalmopathy.

J is TRBJ1-1 and V is TRBV18; D is perhaps TRBD1 (5 bases). The material was peripheral blood mononuclear cells (PBMCs), obtained at new diagnosis, from a patient treated with antithyroid drugs. The sequence came from a woman in her forties or fifties with Graves disease. The CDR3 loop is CASSPPGKGLNTEAFF. The CDR3 DNA follows: TGTGCCAGCTCACCACCTGGGAAGGGGCTGAACACTGAAGCTTTCTTT.